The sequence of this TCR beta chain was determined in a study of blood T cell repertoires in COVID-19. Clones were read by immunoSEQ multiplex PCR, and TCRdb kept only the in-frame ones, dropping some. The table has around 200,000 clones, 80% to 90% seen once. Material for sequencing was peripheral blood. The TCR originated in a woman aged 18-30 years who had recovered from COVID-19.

DNA of the CDR3: TGCAGCGTTGGATCAGGCTTAGCTAGCGGGGGGACCGGGGAGCTGTTTTTT. This gives the protein CSVGSGLASGGTGELFF. The genes are TRBV29-1 and TRBJ2-2, with TRBD2 identical over 11 bases. Germline loops: CDR1 SQVTM, CDR2 ANQGSEA. The CDR3 is made up of 17 amino acids. The V gene end was trimmed by 4 bases and the J gene end by 5 bases; junction bases not matched to a gene: 12.